These 11 T cell receptor beta chains were sequenced from one sample in a study of human T cells and chemical hapten exposure. In TCRdb, the RACE reads were re-called with MiXCR into one record per CDR3 protein. The table includes roughly 89,000 distinct CDR3 sequences, approximately 10% detected once. Time point defined: patch test 3, about 24 weeks after DPC sensitization. Stated treatment: therapeutic diphenylcyclopropenone sensitization with weekly scalp DPC. The starting material was whole blood, obtained in connection with sensitization to the hapten diphenylcyclopropenone (DPC). These receptors originate from a woman between 25 and 40 years old with alopecia areata. Some clones in this sample may be carry-over from other donors' samples.

This clonotype was counted at least ten times. This chain uses TRBV28 with TRBJ2-1; TRBD2 is a possible D gene (6 bases). V lost 6 bases to trimming and J lost 7 bases, with 19 bases between them. This CDR3 is 15 amino acids long. CDR1 and CDR2 (germline): MDHEN, SYDVKM. The CDR3 sequence: CASRIRNRDSNEQFF. Written as DNA, the CDR3 is TGTGCCAGCAGAATTCGGAACCGGGACTCGAATGAGCAGTTCTTC.

At least ten counts were recorded for this clonotype. The chain has TRBV20-1 and TRBJ2-7, with TRBD1 identical over 7 bases. Germline V CDR1 and CDR2: DFQATT, SNEGSKA (reference sequence). The V and J ends lost 6 bases and 2 bases, in that order; junction bases with no gene match: 4. The CDR3 contains 12 residues. The CDR3 DNA reads as TGCAGTGCAGCTCAGGGGGCCTACGAGCAGTACGTC. This codes for CSAAQGAYEQYV.

This clonotype turned up a few times. This chain uses TRBV27 with TRBJ1-2, with 9 nucleotides matching TRBD1. V was pared by 6 bases and J by 1 base, with 15 bases of the junction left unmatched. This CDR3 is 18 amino acids long. Looked up from germline, CDR1 is MNHEY and CDR2 is SMNVEV (reference sequence). CDR3 loop: CASREADRGIHDNYGYTF. For the CDR3, the DNA is TGTGCCAGCAGAGAAGCGGACAGGGGCATTCATGATAACTATGGCTACACCTTC.

This clonotype was seen ten or more times. The rearrangement links TRBV28 to TRBJ2-6; perhaps TRBD2 as D (7 bases). V lost 5 bases and J lost 0, with 14 bases in between. The CDR3 is 17 amino acids. CDR1 and CDR2 from the germline V gene are MDHEN and SYDVKM. The CDR3 coding sequence is TGTGCCAGCAGTGTTTCGGGGGGCTTCTCTGGGGCCAACGTCCTGACTTTC. It codes for CASSVSGGFSGANVLTF.

The sample holds a few counts of this clonotype. This chain joins TRBV7-2 and TRBJ2-1; TRBD2 might be the D (7 bases). V lost 6 bases to trimming and J lost 2 bases, with 14 bases between them. This CDR3 contains 15 residues. In germline, CDR1 is SGHTA, CDR2 FQGNSA. CDR3 residues: CASRTPGGPYNEQFF. CDR3 DNA sequence: TGTGCCAGCAGGACTCCGGGGGGCCCCTACAATGAGCAGTTCTTC.

This chain connects TRBV20-1 to TRBJ2-7; D gene uncertain. Per the germline V gene, CDR1 is DFQATT and CDR2 is SNEGSKA (reference sequence). V lost 3 bases and J 3 bases, leaving 18 bases between the germline ends. This CDR3 spans 15 amino acids. The CDR3: CSARLEVLEIYEQYF. The CDR3 nucleotides are TGCAGTGCTAGGTTGGAAGTCCTGGAAATCTACGAGCAGTACTTC.

The gene calls are TRBV12-3 or TRBV12-4 and TRBJ2-3; 8 bases match TRBD2. This CDR3 spans 13 amino acids. The ends lost 10 bases at V and 6 bases at J; junction bases unmatched: 9. CDR3 in amino acids: CATSRGRPDTQYF. In nucleotides, the CDR3 is TGTGCCACCAGCCGCGGGAGGCCCGATACGCAGTATTTT.

In DNA, the CDR3 is TGCAGCGCCCGTGGGGCGGACCAAGAGACCCAGTACTTC. Translated, it gives CSARGADQETQYF. The V and J genes are TRBV29-1 and TRBJ2-5; TRBD1 is a possible D gene (5 bases). Trimming took off 7 bases at V and 0 bases at J, with 12 bases between the two ends. Germline V gives CDR1 SQVTM, CDR2 ANQGSEA. The CDR3 extends over 13 amino acids.

V usage is TRBV28 and J usage is TRBJ1-5; D is undetermined. The ends were cut back, 6 bases at V and 11 bases at J, with 14 bases in the middle. Germline CDR1 MDHEN, CDR2 SYDVKM. The CDR3 is made up of 12 amino acids. CDR3 in amino acids: CASSRPDLAQHF. The CDR3, as DNA: TGTGCCAGCAGCCGGCCTGATTTGGCCCAGCATTTT.

This clonotype was seen at least ten times. V gene TRBV28 combines with J gene TRBJ2-7, with D tentatively TRBD2 (5 bases). Per germline, CDR1 MDHEN and CDR2 SYDVKM. Trimming left V 3 bases short and J 2 bases short, with 17 bases between. This CDR3 is 16 amino acids long. CDR3 residues: CASSFPPLAPTYEQYF. In DNA, the CDR3 is TGTGCCAGCAGTTTTCCCCCTCTAGCTCCTACCTACGAGCAGTACTTC.

CDR3 region: CATRDRSTDTQYF. Written as DNA, the CDR3 is TGTGCCACCCGAGACAGGAGCACAGATACGCAGTATTTT. This chain links TRBV15 with TRBJ2-3; tentatively, D is TRBD1 (6 bases). Germline CDR1 is LNHNV and CDR2 is YYDKDF (reference sequence). The CDR3 extends over 13 amino acids. V was pared by 8 bases and J by 0 bases, with 9 bases between.